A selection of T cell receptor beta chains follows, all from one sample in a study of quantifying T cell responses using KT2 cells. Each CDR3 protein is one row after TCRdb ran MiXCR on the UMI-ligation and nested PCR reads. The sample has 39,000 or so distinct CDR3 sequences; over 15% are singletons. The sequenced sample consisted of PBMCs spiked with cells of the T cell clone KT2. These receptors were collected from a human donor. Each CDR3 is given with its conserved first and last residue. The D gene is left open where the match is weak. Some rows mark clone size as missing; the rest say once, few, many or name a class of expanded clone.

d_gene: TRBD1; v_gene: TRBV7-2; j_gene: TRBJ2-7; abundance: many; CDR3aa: CASSLGDSGTYEQYF; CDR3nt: TGTGCCAGCAGCTTAGGGGACAGCGGTACCTACGAGCAGTACTTC
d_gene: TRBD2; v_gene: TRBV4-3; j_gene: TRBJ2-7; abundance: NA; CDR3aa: CASSPTSGVSYEQYF; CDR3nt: TGCGCCAGCAGCCCGACTAGCGGGGTCTCCTACGAGCAGTACTTC
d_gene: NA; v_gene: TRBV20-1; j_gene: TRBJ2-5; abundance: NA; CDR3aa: CSARDYTRRQETQYF; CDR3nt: TGCAGTGCTAGAGATTATACGCGGCGACAAGAGACCCAGTACTTC
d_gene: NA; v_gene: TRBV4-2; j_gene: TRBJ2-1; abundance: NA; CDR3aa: CASSRADSRYNEQFF; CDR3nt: TGTGCCAGCAGCAGGGCAGATTCCAGGTACAATGAGCAGTTCTTC
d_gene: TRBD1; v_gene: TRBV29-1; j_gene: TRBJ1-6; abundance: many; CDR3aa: CSVDPRDRRGSYNSPLHF; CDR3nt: TGCAGCGTTGACCCCCGGGACAGGAGAGGATCCTATAATTCACCCCTCCACTTT
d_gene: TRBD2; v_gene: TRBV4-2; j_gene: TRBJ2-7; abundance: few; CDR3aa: CASSQESRWEGPYEQYF; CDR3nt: TGTGCCAGCAGCCAAGAGAGTAGGTGGGAGGGCCCCTACGAGCAGTACTTC
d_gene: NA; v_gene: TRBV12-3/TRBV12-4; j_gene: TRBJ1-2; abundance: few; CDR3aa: CASSPPHGQTNTNYGYTF; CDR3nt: TGTGCCAGCAGTCCACCCCATGGGCAAACGAATACTAACTATGGCTACACCTTC
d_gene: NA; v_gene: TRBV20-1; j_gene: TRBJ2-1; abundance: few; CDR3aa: CSASEDVSSYNEQFF; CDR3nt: TGCAGTGCTTCCGAAGACGTAAGCTCCTACAATGAGCAGTTCTTC
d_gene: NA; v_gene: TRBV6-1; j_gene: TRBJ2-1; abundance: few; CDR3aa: CASAPDSSSYNEQFF; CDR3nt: TGTGCCAGCGCGCCGGACTCTAGCTCCTACAATGAGCAGTTCTTC
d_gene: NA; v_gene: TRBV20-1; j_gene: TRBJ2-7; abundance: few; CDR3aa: CSARDPRREYEQYF; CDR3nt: TGCAGTGCTAGAGATCCGAGGAGGGAATACGAGCAGTACTTC
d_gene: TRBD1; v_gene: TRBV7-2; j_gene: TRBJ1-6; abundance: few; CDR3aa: CASSPQGGGVDSPLHF; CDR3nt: TGTGCCAGCAGCCCTCAGGGGGGTGGTGTGGATTCACCCCTCCACTTT
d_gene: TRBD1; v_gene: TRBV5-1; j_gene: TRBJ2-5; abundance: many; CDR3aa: CASSLGQGLETQYF; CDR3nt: TGCGCCAGCAGCTTGGGACAGGGCTTAGAGACCCAGTACTTC
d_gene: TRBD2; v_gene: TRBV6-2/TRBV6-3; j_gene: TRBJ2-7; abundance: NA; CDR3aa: CATFKVAGTYEQYF; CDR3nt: TGTGCCACCTTCAAAGTAGCGGGGACCTACGAGCAGTACTTC
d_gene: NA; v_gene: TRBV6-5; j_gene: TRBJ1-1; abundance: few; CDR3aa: CASSYSVGQYEILPNTEAFF; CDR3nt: TGTGCCAGCAGTTACTCGGTAGGACAGTACGAAATTCTACCGAACACTGAAGCTTTCTTT
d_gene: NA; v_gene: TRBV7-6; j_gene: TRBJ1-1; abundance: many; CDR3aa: CASSLASRGTEAFF; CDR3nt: TGTGCCAGCAGCTTAGCCTCCAGGGGCACTGAAGCTTTCTTT
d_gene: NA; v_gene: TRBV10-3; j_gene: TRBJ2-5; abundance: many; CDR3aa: CAISDRVQETQYF; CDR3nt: TGTGCCATCAGTGACAGGGTCCAAGAGACCCAGTACTTC
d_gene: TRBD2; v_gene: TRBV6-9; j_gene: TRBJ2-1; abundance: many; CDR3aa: CASSWGLADLSSYNEQFF; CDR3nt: TGTGCCAGCAGTTGGGGACTAGCGGACCTGAGCTCCTACAATGAGCAGTTCTTC
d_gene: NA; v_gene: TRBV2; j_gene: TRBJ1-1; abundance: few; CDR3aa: CASSVPNTEAFF; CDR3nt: TGTGCCAGCAGTGTTCCGAACACTGAAGCTTTCTTT
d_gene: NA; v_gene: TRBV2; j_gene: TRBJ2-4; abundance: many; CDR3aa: CASGGTALGIQYF; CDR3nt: TGTGCCAGCGGCGGGACGGCCCTGGGAATTCAGTACTTC
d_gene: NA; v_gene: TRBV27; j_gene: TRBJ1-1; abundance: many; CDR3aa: CATRDSQGTEAFF; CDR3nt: TGTGCCACCCGAGACAGCCAGGGAACTGAAGCTTTCTTT
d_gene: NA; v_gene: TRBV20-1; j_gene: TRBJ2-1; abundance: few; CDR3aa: CSAPISGVGTEQFF; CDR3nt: TGCAGTGCTCCCATTTCAGGGGTTGGAACTGAGCAGTTCTTC
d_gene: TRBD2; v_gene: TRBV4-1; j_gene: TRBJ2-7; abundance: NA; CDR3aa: CASSPGLAGALGVNEQYF; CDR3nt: TGCGCCAGCAGCCCGGGACTAGCGGGGGCTCTCGGGGTCAACGAGCAGTACTTC
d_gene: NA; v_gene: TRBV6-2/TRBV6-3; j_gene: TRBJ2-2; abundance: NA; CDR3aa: CASNRNRVTGELFF; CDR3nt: TGTGCCAGCAACCGTAACAGGGTCACCGGGGAGCTGTTTTTT
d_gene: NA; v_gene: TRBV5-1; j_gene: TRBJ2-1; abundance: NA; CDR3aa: CASSRLGTPNEQFF; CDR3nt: TGCGCCAGCAGCCGCCTGGGGACCCCGAATGAGCAGTTCTTC
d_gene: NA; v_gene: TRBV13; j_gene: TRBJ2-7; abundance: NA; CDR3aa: CASSWQGSEQYF; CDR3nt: TGTGCCAGCAGCTGGCAGGGGAGCGAGCAGTACTTC
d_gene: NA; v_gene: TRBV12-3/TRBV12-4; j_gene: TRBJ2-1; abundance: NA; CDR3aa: CASRIGNEQFF; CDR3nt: TGTGCCAGCCGGATTGGCAATGAGCAGTTCTTC
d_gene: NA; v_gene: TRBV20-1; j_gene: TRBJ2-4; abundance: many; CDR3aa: CSARAWGHPAKNIQYF; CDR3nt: TGCAGTGCCCGTGCCTGGGGACACCCAGCCAAAAACATTCAGTACTTC
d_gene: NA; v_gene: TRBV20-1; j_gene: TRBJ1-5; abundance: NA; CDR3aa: CSARSTGDQPQHF; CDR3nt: TGCAGTGCTAGGTCCACGGGGGATCAGCCCCAGCATTTT
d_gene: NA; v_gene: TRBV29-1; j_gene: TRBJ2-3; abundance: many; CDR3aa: CSGVFISDTQYF; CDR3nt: TGCAGCGGGGTTTTTATATCGGATACGCAGTATTTT
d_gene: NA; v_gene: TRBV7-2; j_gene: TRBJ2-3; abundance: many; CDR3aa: CASSRSIRLTDTQYF; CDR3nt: TGTGCCAGCAGCCGTTCAATACGGCTCACAGATACGCAGTATTTT
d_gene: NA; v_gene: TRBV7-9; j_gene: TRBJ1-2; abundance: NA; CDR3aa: CASSSMTGYGYTF; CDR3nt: TGTGCCAGCAGCTCGATGACGGGGTATGGCTACACCTTC
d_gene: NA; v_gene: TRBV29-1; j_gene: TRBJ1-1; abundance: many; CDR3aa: CSLGGNTEAFF; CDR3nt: TGCAGCTTGGGGGGAAATACTGAAGCTTTCTTT
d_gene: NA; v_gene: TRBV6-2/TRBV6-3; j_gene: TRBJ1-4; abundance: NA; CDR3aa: CASSYSGTGNEKLFF; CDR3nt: TGTGCCAGCAGTTACTCTGGGACTGGAAATGAAAAACTGTTTTTT
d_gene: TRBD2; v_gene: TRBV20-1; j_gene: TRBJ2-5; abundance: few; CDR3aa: CSASGGAGGVRETQYF; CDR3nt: TGCAGTGCTAGTGGAGGTGCGGGAGGGGTACGAGAGACCCAGTACTTC
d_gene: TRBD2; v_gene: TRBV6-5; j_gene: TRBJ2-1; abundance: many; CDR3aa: CASSYSGGGSYNEQFF; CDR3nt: TGTGCCAGCAGTTACTCAGGCGGGGGCTCCTACAATGAGCAGTTCTTC
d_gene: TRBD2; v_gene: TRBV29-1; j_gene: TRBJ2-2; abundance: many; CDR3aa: CSAELAGVTGELFF; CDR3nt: TGCAGCGCTGAACTAGCGGGAGTAACCGGGGAGCTGTTTTTT
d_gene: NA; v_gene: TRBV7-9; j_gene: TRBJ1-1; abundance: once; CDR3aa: CASSLYGGDTEAFF; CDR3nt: TGTGCCAGCAGCTTGTACGGGGGGGACACTGAAGCTTTCTTT
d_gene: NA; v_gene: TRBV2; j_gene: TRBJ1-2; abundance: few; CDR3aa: CASSDRGQGGGYTF; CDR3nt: TGTGCCAGCAGTGATCGGGGTCAGGGCGGCGGCTACACCTTC
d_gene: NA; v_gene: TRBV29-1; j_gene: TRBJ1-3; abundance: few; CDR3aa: CSVRATAGNTIYF; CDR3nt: TGCAGCGTGAGGGCGACGGCTGGAAACACCATATATTTT
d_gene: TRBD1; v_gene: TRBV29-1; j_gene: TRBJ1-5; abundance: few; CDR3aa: CSVGVAGGGQPQHF; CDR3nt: TGCAGCGTTGGTGTGGCAGGGGGCGGTCAGCCCCAGCATTTT
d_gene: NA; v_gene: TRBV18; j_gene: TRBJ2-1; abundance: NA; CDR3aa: CASSPSYMDNEQFF; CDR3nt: TGTGCCAGCTCACCCAGTTACATGGACAATGAGCAGTTCTTC
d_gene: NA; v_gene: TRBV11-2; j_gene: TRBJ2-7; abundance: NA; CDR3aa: CASSLEGGRIYEQYF; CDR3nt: TGTGCCAGCAGCTTAGAAGGCGGCAGAATCTACGAGCAGTACTTC
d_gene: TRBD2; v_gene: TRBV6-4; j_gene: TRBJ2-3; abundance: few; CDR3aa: CASSDLAGADTQYF; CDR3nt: TGTGCCAGCAGTGACTTAGCGGGAGCAGATACGCAGTATTTT
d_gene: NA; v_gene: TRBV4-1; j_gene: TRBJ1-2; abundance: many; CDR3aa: CASSPPGINDGYTF; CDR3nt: TGCGCCAGCAGCCCTCCAGGGATCAACGATGGCTACACCTTC
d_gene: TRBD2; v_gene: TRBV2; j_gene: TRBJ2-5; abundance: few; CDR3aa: CASSEGLAGQETQYF; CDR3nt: TGTGCCAGCAGTGAGGGACTAGCGGGACAAGAGACCCAGTACTTC
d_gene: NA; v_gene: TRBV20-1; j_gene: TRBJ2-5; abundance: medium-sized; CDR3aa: CSARALSGGVVGETQYF; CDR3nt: TGCAGTGCTAGAGCTTTGAGTGGAGGGGTAGTTGGAGAGACCCAGTACTTC
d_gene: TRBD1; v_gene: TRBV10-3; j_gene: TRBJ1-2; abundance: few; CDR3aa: CAISESPDRGRAYGYTF; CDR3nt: TGTGCCATCAGTGAGTCCCCCGACAGGGGGCGCGCCTATGGCTACACCTTC
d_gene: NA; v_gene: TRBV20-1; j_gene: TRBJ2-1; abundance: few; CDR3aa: CSAHRGDNEQFF; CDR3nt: TGCAGTGCCCATCGTGGGGACAATGAGCAGTTCTTC
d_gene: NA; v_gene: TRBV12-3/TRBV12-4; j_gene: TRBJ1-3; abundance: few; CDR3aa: CASSDQGYSGNTIYF; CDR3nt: TGTGCCAGCAGCGATCAGGGTTACTCTGGAAACACCATATATTTT
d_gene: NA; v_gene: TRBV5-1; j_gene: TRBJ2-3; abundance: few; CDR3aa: CASSPENTDTQYF; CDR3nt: TGCGCCAGCAGTCCGGAGAACACAGATACGCAGTATTTT
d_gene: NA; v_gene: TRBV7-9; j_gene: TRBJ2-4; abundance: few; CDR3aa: CASSLSDAKNIQYF; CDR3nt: TGTGCCAGCAGCCTTAGCGACGCCAAAAACATTCAGTACTTC
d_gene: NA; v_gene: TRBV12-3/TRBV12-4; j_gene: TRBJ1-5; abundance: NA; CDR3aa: CASSSQGISNQPQHF; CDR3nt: TGTGCCAGCAGTTCCCAGGGGATCAGCAATCAGCCCCAGCATTTT
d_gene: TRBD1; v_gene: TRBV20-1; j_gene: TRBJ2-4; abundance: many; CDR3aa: CSAIPGGPLAKNIQYF; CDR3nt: TGCAGTGCCATACCAGGGGGTCCCTTAGCCAAAAACATTCAGTACTTC